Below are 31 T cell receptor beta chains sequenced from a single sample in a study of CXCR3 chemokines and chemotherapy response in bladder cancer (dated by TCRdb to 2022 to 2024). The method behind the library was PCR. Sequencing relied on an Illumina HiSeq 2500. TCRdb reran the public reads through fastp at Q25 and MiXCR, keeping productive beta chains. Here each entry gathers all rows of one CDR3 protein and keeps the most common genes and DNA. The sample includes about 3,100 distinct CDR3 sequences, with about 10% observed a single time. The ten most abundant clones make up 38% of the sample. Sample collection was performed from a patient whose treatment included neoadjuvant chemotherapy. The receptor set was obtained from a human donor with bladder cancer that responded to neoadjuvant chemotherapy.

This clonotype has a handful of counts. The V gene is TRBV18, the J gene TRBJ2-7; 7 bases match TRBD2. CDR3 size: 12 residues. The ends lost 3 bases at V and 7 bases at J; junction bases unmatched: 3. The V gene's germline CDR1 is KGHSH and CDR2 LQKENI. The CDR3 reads CASSPVGGEQYF. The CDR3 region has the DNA TGTGCCAGCTCACCGGTCGGGGGGGAGCAGTACTTC.

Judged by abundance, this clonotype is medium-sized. As DNA, the CDR3 is TGTGCCAGCAGCTTGGCAGGGGCCGAAAACATTCAGTACTTC. Residues: CASSLAGAENIQYF. The chain couples TRBV5-6 to TRBJ2-4; TRBD1 might be the D (6 bases). The germline V gene has CDR1 SGHDT and CDR2 YYEEEE. The CDR3 spans 14 residues. Trimming cost V 0 bases and J 5 bases, with 9 bases left between them.

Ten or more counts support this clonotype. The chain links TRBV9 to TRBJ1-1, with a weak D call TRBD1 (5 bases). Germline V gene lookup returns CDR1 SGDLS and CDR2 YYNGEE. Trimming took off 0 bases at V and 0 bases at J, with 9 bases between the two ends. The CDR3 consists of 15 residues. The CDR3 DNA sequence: TGTGCCAGCAGCGTAGGGGGACGGGTGAACACTGAAGCTTTCTTT. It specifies CASSVGGRVNTEAFF.

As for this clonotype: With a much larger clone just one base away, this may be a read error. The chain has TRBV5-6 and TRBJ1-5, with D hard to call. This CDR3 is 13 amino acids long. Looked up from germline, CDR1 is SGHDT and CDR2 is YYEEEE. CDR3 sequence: CASSLRSNLPQHF. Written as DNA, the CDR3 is TGTGCCAGCAGCTTGCGGAGCAATCTGCCCCAGCATTTT.

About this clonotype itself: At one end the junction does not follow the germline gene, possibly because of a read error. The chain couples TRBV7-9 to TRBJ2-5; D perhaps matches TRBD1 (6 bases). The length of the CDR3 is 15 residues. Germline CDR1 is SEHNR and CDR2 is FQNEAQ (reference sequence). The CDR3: CASSLANRDQEAQYF. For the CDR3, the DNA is TGTGCCAGCAGCTTAGCGAACAGGGACCAAGAGGCCCAGTACTTC.

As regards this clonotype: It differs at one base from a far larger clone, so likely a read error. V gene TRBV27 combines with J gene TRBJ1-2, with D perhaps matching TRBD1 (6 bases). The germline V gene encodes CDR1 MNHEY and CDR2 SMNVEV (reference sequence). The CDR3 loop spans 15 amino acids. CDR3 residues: CASSEIRGRHYGYAF. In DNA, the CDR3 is TGTGCCAGCAGTGAAATCCGGGGGCGACACTATGGCTACGCCTTC.

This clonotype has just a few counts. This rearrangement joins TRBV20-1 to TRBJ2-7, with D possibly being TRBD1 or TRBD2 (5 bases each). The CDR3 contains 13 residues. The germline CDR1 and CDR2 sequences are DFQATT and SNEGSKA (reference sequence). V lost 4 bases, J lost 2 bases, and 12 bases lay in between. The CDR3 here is CSATGTDTYEQYF. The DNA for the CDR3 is TGCAGTGCTACCGGGACGGACACCTACGAGCAGTACTTC.

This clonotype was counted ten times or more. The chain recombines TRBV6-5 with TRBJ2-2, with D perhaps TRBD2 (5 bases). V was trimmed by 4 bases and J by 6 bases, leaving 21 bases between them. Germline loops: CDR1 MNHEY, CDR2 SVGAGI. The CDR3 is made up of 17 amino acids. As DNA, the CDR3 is TGTGCCAGCAGTTCAACCCCGGCTGCCGGGGTCTCCGGGGAGCTGTTTTTT. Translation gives CASSSTPAAGVSGELFF.

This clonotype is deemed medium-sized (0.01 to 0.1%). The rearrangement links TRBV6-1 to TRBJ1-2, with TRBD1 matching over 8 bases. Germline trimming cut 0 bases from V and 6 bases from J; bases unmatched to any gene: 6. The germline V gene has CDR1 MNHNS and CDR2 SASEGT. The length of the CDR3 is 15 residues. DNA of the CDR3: TGTGCCAGCAGTGAAGCTTTAGGGACAGGACATGGCTACACCTTC. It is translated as CASSEALGTGHGYTF.

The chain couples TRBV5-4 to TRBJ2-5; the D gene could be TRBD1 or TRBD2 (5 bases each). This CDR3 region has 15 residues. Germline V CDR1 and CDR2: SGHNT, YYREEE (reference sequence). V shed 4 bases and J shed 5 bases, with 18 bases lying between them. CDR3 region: CASSPGDQLRETQYF. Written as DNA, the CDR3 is TGTGCCAGCAGCCCCGGGGACCAATTGCGGGAGACCCAGTACTTC.

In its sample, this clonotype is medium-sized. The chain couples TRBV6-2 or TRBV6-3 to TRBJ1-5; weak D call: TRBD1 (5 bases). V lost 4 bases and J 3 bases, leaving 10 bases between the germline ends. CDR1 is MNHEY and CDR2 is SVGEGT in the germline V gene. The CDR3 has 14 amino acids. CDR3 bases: TGTGCCAGCAGTTGGGACCGACACAATCAGCCCCAGCATTTT. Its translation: CASSWDRHNQPQHF.

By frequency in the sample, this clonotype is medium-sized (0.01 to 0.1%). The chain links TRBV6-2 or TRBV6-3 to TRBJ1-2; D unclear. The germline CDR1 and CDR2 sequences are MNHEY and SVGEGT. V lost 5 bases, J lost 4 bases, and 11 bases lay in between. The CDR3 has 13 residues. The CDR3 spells CASSPGLIYGYTF. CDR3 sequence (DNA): TGTGCCAGCAGTCCCGGACTGATCTATGGCTACACCTTC.

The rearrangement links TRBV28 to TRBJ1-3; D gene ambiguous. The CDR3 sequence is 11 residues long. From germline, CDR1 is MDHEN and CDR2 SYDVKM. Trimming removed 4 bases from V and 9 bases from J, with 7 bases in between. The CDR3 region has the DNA TGTGCCAGCAGTTCCAGCCCCACCATATATTTT. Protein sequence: CASSSSPTIYF.

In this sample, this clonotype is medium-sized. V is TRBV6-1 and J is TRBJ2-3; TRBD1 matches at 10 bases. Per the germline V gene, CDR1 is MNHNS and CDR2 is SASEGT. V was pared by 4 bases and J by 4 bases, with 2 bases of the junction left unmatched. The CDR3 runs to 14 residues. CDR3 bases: TGTGCCAGCAGTGGGACAGGGGGAGCAGATACGCAGTATTTT. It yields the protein CASSGTGGADTQYF.

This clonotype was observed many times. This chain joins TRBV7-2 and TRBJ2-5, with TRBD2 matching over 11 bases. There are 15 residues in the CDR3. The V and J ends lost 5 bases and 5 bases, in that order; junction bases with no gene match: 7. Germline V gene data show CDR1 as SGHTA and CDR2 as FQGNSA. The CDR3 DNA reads TGTGCCAGCAGCGGTAGCGGGGGGGCTTTCGAGACCCAGTACTTC. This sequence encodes CASSGSGGAFETQYF.

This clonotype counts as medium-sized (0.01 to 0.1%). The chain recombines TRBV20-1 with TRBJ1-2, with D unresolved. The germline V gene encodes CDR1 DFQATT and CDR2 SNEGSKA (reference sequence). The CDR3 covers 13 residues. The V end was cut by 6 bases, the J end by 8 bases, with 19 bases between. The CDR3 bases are TGCAGTGCCAGGACCGAGGGAGGTGGGGGCTACACCTTC. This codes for CSARTEGGGGYTF.

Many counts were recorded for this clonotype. The CDR3 sequence: CASSFDASAGANVLTF. The CDR3 DNA follows: TGTGCCAGCAGTTTCGACGCTAGCGCTGGGGCCAACGTCCTGACTTTC. The chain has TRBV6-2 or TRBV6-3 and TRBJ2-6, with D maybe TRBD2 (6 bases). Germline V gene sequence: CDR1 MNHEY, CDR2 SVGEGT. This CDR3 is built from 16 residues. Trimming removed 4 bases from V and 2 bases from J, with 12 bases in between.

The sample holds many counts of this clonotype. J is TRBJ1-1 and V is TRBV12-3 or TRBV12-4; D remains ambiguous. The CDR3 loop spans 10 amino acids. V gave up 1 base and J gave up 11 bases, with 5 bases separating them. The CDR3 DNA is TGTGCCAGCAGTTTAGTGCACGCTTTCTTT. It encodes CASSLVHAFF.

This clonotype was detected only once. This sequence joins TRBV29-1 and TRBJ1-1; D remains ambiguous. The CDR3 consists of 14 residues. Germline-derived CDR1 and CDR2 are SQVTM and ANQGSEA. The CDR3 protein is CIVDSCTSNTEAFF. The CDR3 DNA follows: TGCATCGTCGATTCTTGTACTTCGAACACTGAAGCTTTCTTT.

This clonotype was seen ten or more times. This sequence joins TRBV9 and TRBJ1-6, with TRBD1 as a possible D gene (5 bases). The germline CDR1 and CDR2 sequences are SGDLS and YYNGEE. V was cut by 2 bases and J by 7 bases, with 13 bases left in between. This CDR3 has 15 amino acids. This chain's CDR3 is CASSVGQGGNSPLHF. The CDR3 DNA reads TGTGCCAGCAGCGTGGGGCAGGGAGGCAATTCACCCCTCCACTTT. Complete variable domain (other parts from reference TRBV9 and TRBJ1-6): DSGVTQTPKHLITATGQRVTLRCSPRSGDLSVYWYQQSLDQGLQFLIQYYNGEERAKGNILERFSAQQFPDLHSELNLSSLELGDSALYFCASSVGQGGNSPLHFGNGTRLTVT.

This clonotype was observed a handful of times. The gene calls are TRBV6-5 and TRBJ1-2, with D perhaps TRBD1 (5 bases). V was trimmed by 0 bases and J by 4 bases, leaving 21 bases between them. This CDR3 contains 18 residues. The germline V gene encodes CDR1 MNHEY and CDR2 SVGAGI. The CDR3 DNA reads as TGTGCCAGCAGTTACTCGGCTCCGGCATGGGGGGGGTTCTATGGCTACACCTTC. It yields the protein CASSYSAPAWGGFYGYTF.

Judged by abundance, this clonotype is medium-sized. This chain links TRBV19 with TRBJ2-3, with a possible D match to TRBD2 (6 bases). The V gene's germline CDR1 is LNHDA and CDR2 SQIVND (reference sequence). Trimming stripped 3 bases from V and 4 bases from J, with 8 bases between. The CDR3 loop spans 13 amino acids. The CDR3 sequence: CASSIGRPDTQYF. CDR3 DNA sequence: TGTGCCAGTAGTATCGGGAGACCAGATACGCAGTATTTT.

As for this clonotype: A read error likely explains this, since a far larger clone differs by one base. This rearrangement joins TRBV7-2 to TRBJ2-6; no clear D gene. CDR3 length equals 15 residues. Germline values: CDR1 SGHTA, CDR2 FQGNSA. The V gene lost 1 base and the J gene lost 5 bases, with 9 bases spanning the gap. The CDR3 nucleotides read TGTGCCAGCAGCTTAGGGGGTCGTCGGGCCAACGTCCTGACTTTC. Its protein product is CASSLGGRRANVLTF. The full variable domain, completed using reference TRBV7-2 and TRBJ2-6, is GAGVSQSPSNKVTEKGKDVELRCDPISGHTALYWYRQSLGQGLEFLIYFQGNSAPDKSGLPSDRFSAERTGGSVSTLTIQRTQQEDSAVYLCASSLGGRRANVLTFGAGSRLTVL.

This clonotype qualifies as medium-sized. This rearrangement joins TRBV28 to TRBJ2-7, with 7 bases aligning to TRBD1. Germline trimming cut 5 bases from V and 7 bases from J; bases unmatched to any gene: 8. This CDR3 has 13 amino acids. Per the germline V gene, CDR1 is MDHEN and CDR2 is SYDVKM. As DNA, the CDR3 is TGTGCCAGCAGTCTGGACAGGATCAGTGAGCAGTACTTC. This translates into CASSLDRISEQYF.

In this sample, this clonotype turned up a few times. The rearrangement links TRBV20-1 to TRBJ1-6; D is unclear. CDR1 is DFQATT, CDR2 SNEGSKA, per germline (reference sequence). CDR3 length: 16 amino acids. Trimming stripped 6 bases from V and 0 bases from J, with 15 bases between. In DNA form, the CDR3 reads TGCAGTGCACTCGGCAGCCCAAGCTCCTATAATTCACCCCTCCACTTT. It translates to CSALGSPSSYNSPLHF.

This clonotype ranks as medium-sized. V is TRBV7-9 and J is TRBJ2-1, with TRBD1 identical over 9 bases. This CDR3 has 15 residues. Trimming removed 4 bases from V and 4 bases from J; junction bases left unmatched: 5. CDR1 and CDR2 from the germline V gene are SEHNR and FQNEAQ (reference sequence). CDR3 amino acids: CASSSGTGIYNEQFF. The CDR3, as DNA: TGTGCCAGCAGCTCCGGGACAGGGATTTACAATGAGCAGTTCTTC.

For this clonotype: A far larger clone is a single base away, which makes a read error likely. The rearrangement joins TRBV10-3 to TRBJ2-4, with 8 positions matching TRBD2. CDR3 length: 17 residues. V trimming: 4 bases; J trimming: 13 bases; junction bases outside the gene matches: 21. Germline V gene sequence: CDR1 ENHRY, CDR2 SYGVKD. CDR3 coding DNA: TGTGCCATCAGTGCGTCCGGGACTAGGTCTTCCTACAATGAGCAGTACTTC. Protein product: CAISASGTRSSYNEQYF.

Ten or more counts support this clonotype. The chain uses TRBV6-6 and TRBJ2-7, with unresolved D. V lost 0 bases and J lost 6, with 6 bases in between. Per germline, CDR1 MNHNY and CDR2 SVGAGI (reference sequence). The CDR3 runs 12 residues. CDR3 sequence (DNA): TGTGCCAGCAGTTACTCCACTACCGAGCAGTACTTC. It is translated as CASSYSTTEQYF.

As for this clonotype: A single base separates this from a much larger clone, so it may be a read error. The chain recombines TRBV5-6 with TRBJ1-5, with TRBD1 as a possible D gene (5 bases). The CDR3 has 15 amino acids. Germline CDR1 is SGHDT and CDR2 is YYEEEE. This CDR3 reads CVSSGARGNNQPQHF. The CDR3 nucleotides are TGTGTCAGCAGTGGGGCGCGAGGGAACAATCAGCCCCAGCATTTT.

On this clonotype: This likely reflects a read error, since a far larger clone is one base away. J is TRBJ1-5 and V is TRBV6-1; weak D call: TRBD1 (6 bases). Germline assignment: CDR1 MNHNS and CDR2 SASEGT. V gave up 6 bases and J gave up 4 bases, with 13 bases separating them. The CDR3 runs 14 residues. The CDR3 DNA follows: TGTGCCAGCAGCCTTAGACAGGTTAATCAGCCCCAGCATTTT. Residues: CASSLRQVNQPQHF.

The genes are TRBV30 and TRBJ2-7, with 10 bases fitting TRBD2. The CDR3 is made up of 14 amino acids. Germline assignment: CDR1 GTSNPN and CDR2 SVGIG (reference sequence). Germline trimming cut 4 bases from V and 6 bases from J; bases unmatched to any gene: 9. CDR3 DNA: TGTGCCTGGACCCCCGGGACTAGCGTGTTCGAGCAGTACTTC. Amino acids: CAWTPGTSVFEQYF.